This T cell receptor (beta chain) was obtained from a study of T cells in Graves' hyperthyroidism and ophthalmopathy. Patients with ophthalmopathy all had a Clinical Activity Score of at least 3, a NOSPECS grade of at least 4 and duration under 3 months. RNA transcripts provided the source from which TCR beta CDR3 regions were amplified. The HTBI set primed first-round TCR CDR3 RT-PCR. One entry per CDR3 protein, called by TCRdb with MiXCR from the multiplex PCR reads. The data contain 660,000 or so distinct CDR3 sequences, under 25% of them seen just once; the ten biggest clones take up 30% to 40%. The CDR3 totals 17 residues. The trim removed 5 bases at V and 0 bases at J, leaving 10 bases unmatched. Per the germline V gene, CDR1 is SEHNR and CDR2 is FQNEAQ (reference sequence). This clonotype showed up many times.

The chain employs TRBV7-9 and TRBJ2-1; 7 bases align to TRBD2. The sequenced sample consisted of blood. This receptor was taken from a young man with Graves' ophthalmopathy. CDR3 sequence: CASSRGSGISSYNEQFF. CDR3 sequence (DNA): TGTGCCAGCAGCCGGGGGAGCGGGATCAGCTCCTACAATGAGCAGTTCTTC. Full variable domain (missing parts from reference TRBV7-9 and TRBJ2-1): DTGVSQNPRHKITKRGQNVTFRCDPISEHNRLYWYRQTLGQGPEFLTYFQNEAQLEKSRLLSDRFSAERPKGSFSTLEIQRTEQGDSAMYLCASSRGSGISSYNEQFFGPGTRLTVL.